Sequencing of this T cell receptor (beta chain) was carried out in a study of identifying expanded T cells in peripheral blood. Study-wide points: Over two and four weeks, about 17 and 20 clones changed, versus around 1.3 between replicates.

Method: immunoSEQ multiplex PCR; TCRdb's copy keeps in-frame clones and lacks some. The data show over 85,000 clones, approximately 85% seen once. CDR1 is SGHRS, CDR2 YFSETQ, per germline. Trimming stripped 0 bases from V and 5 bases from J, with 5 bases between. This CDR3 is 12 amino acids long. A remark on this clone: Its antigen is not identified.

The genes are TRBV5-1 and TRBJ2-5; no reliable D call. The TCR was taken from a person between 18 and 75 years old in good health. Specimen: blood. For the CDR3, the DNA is TGCGCCAGCAGCTTGGACGGGGAGACCCAGTACTTC. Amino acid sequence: CASSLDGETQYF.